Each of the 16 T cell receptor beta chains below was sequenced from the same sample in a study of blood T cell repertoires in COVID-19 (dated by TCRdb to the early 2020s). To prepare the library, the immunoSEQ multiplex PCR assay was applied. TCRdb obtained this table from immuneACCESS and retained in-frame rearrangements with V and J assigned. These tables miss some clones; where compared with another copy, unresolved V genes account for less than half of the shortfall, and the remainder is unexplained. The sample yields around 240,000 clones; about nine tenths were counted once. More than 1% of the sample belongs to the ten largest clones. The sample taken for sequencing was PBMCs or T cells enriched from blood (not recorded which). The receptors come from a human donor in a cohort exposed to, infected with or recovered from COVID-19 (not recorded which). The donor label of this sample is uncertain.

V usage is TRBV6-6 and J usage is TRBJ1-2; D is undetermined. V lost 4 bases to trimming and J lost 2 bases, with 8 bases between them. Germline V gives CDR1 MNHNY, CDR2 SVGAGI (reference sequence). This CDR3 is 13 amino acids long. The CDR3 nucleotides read TGTGCCAGCAGTTCCACAGAGAACTATGGCTACACCTTC. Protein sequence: CASSSTENYGYTF.

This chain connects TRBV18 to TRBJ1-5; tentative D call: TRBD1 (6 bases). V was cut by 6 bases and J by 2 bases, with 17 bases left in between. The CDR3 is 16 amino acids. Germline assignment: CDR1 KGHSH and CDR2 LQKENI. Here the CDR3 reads CASSLTGSYGNQPQHF. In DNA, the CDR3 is TGTGCCAGCTCGCTAACAGGGAGTTACGGCAATCAGCCCCAGCATTTT.

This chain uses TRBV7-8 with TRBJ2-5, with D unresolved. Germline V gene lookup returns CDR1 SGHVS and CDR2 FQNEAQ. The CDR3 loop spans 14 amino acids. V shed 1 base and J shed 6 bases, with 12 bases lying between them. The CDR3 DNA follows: TGTGCCAGCAGCTTAGATTGGGCCAGCCAGACCCAGTACTTC. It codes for CASSLDWASQTQYF.

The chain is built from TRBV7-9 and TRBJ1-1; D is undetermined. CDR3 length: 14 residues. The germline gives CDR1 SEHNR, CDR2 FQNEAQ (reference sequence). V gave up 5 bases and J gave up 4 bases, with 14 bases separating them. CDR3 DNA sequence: TGTGCCAGCAGCCCAGCAAGACTGACCACTGAAGCTTTCTTT. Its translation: CASSPARLTTEAFF.

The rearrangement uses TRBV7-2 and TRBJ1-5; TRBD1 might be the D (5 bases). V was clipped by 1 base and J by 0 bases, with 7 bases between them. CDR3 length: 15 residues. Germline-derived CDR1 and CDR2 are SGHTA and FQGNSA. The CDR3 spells CASSLEGNSNQPQHF. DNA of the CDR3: TGTGCCAGCAGCTTAGAGGGGAATAGCAATCAGCCCCAGCATTTT.

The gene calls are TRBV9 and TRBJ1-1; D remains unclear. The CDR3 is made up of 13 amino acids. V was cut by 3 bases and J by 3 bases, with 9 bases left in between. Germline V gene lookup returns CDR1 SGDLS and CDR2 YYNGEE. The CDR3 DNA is TGTGCCAGCAGCGCAGATCCTGACACTGAAGCTTTCTTT. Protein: CASSADPDTEAFF.

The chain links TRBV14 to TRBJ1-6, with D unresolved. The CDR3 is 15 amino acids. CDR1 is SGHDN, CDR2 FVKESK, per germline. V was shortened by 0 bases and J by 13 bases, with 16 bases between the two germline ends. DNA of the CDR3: TGTGCCAGCAGCCAAGAATGGGCGGGAGTCGGTCCCCTCCACTTT. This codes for CASSQEWAGVGPLHF.

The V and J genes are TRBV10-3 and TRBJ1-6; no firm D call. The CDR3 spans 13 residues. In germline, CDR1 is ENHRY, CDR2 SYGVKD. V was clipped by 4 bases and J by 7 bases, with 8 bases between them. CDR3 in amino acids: CAISGSENSPLHF. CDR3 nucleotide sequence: TGTGCCATCAGTGGAAGTGAGAATTCACCCCTCCACTTT.

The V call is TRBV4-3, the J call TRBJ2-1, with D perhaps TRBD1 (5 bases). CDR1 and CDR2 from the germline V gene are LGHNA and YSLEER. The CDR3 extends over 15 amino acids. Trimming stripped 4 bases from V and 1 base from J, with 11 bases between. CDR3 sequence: CASSPSGMSYNEQFF. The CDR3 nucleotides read TGCGCCAGCAGCCCGTCAGGGATGTCCTACAATGAGCAGTTCTTC.

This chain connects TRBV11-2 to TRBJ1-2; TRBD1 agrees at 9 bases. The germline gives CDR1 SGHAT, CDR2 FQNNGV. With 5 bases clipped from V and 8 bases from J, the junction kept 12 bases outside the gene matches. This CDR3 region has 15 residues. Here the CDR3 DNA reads TGTGCCAGCAGCCTACGTCCCGGGACAGGGTACGGCTACACCTTC. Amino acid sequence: CASSLRPGTGYGYTF.

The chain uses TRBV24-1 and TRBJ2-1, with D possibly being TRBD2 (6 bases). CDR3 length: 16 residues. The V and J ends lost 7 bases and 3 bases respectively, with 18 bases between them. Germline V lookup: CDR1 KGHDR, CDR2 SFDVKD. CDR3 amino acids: CATSSGWGEVYNEQFF. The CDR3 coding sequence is TGTGCCACCAGCTCCGGTTGGGGGGAGGTCTACAATGAGCAGTTCTTC.

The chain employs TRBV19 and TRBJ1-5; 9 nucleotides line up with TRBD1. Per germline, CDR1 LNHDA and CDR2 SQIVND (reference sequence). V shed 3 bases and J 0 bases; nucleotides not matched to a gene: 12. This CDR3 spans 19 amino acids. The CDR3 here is CASSMYAGGQGYSNQPQHF. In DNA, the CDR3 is TGTGCCAGTAGTATGTATGCTGGGGGACAGGGATATAGCAATCAGCCCCAGCATTTT.

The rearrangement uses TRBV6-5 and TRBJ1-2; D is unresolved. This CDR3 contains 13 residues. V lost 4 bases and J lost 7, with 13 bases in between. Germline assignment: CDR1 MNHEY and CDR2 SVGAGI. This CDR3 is CASSSPGEGGYTF. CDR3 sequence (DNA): TGTGCCAGCAGTTCCCCGGGTGAAGGTGGCTACACCTTC.

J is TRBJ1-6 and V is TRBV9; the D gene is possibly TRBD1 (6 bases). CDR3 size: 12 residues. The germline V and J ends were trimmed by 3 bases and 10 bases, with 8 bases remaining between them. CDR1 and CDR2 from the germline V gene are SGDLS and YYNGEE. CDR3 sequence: CASSAGESPLHF. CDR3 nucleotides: TGTGCCAGCAGCGCAGGGGAATCACCCCTCCACTTT. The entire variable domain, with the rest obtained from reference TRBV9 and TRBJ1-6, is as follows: DSGVTQTPKHLITATGQRVTLRCSPRSGDLSVYWYQQSLDQGLQFLIQYYNGEERAKGNILERFSAQQFPDLHSELNLSSLELGDSALYFCASSAGESPLHFGNGTRLTVT.

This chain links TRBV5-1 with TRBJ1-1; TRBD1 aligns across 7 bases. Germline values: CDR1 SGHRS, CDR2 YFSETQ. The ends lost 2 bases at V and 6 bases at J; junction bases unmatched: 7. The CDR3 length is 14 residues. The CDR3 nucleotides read TGCGCCAGCAGCTTCGACAGGGATGACGCTGAAGCTTTCTTT. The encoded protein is CASSFDRDDAEAFF.

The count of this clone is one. CDR3 loop: CSVEDPPGDRVSDTQYF. The CDR3 DNA reads as TGCAGCGTTGAAGATCCGCCCGGGGACAGGGTGTCAGATACGCAGTATTTT. The chain links TRBV29-1 to TRBJ2-3, with TRBD1 matching 9 bases. This CDR3 has 17 amino acids. Germline assignment: CDR1 SQVTM and CDR2 ANQGSEA. V was clipped by 0 bases and J by 4 bases; unmatched bases: 11.